This T cell receptor (beta chain) was found in a study of cytomegalovirus exposure and HLA in healthy donors. Overall study findings and caveats: Highly shared sequence variants in one cluster were likely a sequencing artifact.

Unmatched junction bases numbered 8, after V lost 4 bases and J lost 7 bases. This CDR3 is built from 15 residues. Germline V gives CDR1 SGHRS, CDR2 YFSETQ. A word on this clone: Its cognate antigen is unknown.

The PCR was carried out with 60 Vbeta primers and 13 Jbeta primers. Assay used: immunoSEQ multiplex PCR; TCRdb lists only in-frame clones, some missing. This sample has approximately 110,000 clones; around 78% occur once, and the top ten carry less than 5%. This TCR was recovered from a man aged 55-75 years in good health and CMV-seropositive. This chain joins TRBV5-1 and TRBJ1-6, with 7 bases identical to TRBD1. The specimen was PBMCs. The CDR3 spells CASSRTSQGNSPLHF. CDR3 DNA: TGCGCCAGCAGCAGAACGTCACAGGGGAATTCACCCCTCCACTTT.